A single T cell receptor (beta chain) is shown here with its context. Its antigen is unknown. These data come from a study of CD8 T cell repertoires and HIV-1 epitope variants. Across the study: Separate wells received one of Twenty-five Gag or Nef variant peptides. T cells were cultured for roughly ten days with cytokines added on days 3 and 7.

TCR beta CDR3 was sequenced at survey depth on immunoSEQ. This table comes from immunoSEQ multiplex PCR, and its TCRdb copy is limited to in-frame clones, with some not included. The sample comprises around 2,800 clones, roughly two thirds of which are singletons, and 35% to 50% rests with the top ten. The CDR3 contains 16 residues. After removal of 0 bases from V and 2 bases from J, the junction contained 5 bases not matched to a gene. Germline V CDR1 and CDR2: SGHDT, YYEEEE. Sequencing input: cultured CD8+ T cells derived from PBMCs. This rearrangement joins TRBV5-6 to TRBJ2-1, with 7 positions matching TRBD2. The source of this sequence is a male donor with HIV. CDR3 amino acids: CASSLAGEGPYNEQFF. Written as DNA, the CDR3 is TGTGCCAGCAGCTTGGCCGGGGAGGGCCCCTACAATGAGCAGTTCTTC.